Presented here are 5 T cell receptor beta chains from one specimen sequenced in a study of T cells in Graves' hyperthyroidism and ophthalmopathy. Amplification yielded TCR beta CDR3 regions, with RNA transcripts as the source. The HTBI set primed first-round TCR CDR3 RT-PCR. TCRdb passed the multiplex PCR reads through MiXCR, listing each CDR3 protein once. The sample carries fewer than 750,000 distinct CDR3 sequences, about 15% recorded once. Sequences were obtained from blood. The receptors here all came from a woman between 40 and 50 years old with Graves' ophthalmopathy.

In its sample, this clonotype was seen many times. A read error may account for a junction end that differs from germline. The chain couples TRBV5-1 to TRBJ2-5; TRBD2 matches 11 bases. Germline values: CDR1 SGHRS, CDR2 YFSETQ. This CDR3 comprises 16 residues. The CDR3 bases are TGTGCCAGCAGCCTTGGACTAGCGGGCGCACAAGAGACCCAGTACTTC. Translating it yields CASSLGLAGAQETQYF.

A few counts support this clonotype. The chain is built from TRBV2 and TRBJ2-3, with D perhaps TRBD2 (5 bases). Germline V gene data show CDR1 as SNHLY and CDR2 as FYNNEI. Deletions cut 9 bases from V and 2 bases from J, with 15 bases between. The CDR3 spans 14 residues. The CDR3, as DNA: TGTGCCAGTCAGGTGGAGGTATCCACAGATACGCAGTATTTT. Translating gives CASQVEVSTDTQYF.

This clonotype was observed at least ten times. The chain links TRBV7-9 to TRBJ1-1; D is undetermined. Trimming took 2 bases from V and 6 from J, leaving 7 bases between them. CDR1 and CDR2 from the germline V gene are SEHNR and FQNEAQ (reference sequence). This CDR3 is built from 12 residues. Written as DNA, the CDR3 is TGTGCCAGCAGCTTATTCCCTTCTGAAGCTTTCTTT. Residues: CASSLFPSEAFF.

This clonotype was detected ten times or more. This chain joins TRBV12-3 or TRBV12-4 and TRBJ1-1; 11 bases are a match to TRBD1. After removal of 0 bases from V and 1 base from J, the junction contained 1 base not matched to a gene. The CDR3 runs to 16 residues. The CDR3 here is CASSLAGQGANTEAFF. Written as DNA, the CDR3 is TGTGCCAGCAGTTTAGCAGGACAGGGGGCGAACACTGAAGCTTTCTTT.

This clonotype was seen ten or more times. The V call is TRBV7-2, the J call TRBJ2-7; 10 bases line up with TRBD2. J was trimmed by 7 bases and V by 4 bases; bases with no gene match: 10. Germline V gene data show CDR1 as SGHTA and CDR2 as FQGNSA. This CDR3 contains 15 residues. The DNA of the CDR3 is TGTGCCAGCAGCTCCCAGCTAGCGGGAGCGGGAGAGCAGTACTTC. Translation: CASSSQLAGAGEQYF.